These 10 T cell receptor delta chains were sequenced from one sample in a study of γδ T cells in repeated Plasmodium falciparum infection. TCRdb redid the clone calls on the multiplex PCR reads with CATT. Of 75,000 to 100,000 delta-chain clones listed, approximately 1.4% are singletons. Bulk repertoires came from Vgamma9/Vdelta2+ or Vdelta2-negative gammadelta T cells flow-sorted from PBMC. The sequenced sample consisted of gamma-delta T cells from blood. These receptors came from a pool of human donors (malaria-infected and uninfected, not separated).

This clone occurred many times. The same CDR3 also results from other DNA sequences found in this sample. V gene TRDV2 combines with J gene TRDJ1; 9 bases line up with TRDD3. This CDR3 has 16 residues. CDR1 and CDR2 (germline): GEAIGNYY, EKD. Trimming took 1 base from V and 4 from J; bases not matched to a gene: 9. The CDR3 is CACDTLGDNNGDKLIF. In nucleotides, the CDR3 is TGTGCCTGTGACACGTTGGGGGATAATAACGGCGATAAACTCATCTTT.

The sample holds a few counts of this clone. The protein TCRdb lists belongs to a much larger clone and differs from this DNA's translation at residue 20, which points to a read error; the protein shown is made from the DNA. The chain has TRDV2 and TRDJ1, with 9 nucleotides matching TRDD3. Per germline, CDR1 GEAIGNYY and CDR2 EKD. This CDR3 spans 21 amino acids. In DNA form, the CDR3 reads TGTGCCTGTGACACTCTACTGGGGGACAACCGGCCCAAGTGGGGGACCGATAAACTCACCTTT. This gives the protein CACDTLLGDNRPKWGTDKLTF.

This clone was counted ten times or more. The protein here is the DNA translation, as the TCRdb protein differs from it at residue 16. The chain has TRDV2 and TRDJ3; no clear D. Germline CDR1 is GEAIGNYY and CDR2 is EKD. The CDR3 spans 18 residues. For the CDR3, the DNA is TGTGCCTGTGACACCGTTAATAAACTGACTTGGGACACCCGACAGACGTTTTTC. Translating it yields CACDTVNKLTWDTRQTFF.

On this clone: A read error is likely here: a far larger clone is one base away. Other DNA sequences of this sample code for an identical CDR3. V is TRDV1 and J is TRDJ1; D is perhaps TRDD2 (6 bases). Here the J gene was assigned by germline matching of the DNA, as TCRdb has none. Germline V CDR1 and CDR2: TSWWSYY, QGS. CDR3 length: 16 amino acids. As DNA, the CDR3 is TGTGCTCTCGGGGACTACTGCCTTCCACACACCGATAAACTCATCTTT. Amino acids: CALGDYCLPHTDKLIF.

As regards this clone: TCRdb records a much larger clone's protein for this DNA, with a difference at residue 9 that likely arises from a read error; the protein given is the translation of the DNA. V usage is TRDV1 and J usage is TRDJ1; the D gene is possibly TRDD2 (6 bases). The J gene is not listed in TCRdb, so it was assigned here from a DNA match to germline. Trimming pared 3 bases from V and 10 bases from J, leaving 24 bases between. The CDR3 is made up of 16 amino acids. Germline V gene data show CDR1 as TSWWSYY and CDR2 as QGS. The CDR3 loop is CALGDVPSTGELSLIF. Written as DNA, the CDR3 is TGTGCTCTTGGGGATGTTCCTTCCACCGGGGAACTCTCACTCATCTTT.

To note about this clone: A read error likely explains this, since a far larger clone differs by one base. Other DNA variants within this sample encode the same CDR3. V is TRDV1 and J is TRDJ1; 9 bases align to TRDD3. Here the J gene came from matching the DNA to germline, since TCRdb omits it. The CDR3 extends over 24 amino acids. With V trimmed by 4 bases and J by 0 bases, 30 bases remained unmatched. Looked up from germline, CDR1 is TSWWSYY and CDR2 is QGS. The CDR3: CALGGPAHVGVNWGYAGYTDKLIF. The CDR3 region has the DNA TGTGCTCTTGGGGGCCCGGCCCACGTCGGAGTGAACTGGGGATACGCGGGGTACACCGATAAACTCATCTTT.

This clone has just a few counts. The protein TCRdb lists belongs to a much larger clone and differs from this DNA's translation at residue 12, which points to a read error; the protein shown is made from the DNA. The chain recombines TRDV2 with TRDJ1; 11 nucleotides agree with TRDD3. The J gene, not given by TCRdb, was assigned here from a germline match of the nucleotide sequence. Germline V gene lookup returns CDR1 GEAIGNYY and CDR2 EKD. The CDR3 extends over 20 amino acids. V shed 0 bases and J 0 bases; nucleotides not matched to a gene: 14. The DNA for the CDR3 is TGTGCCTGTGACACCGTTTCTGGGGGATACAAAGTCCCGTACACCGATAAACTCATCTTT. Translating it yields CACDTVSGGYKVPYTDKLIF.

Only a few counts were recorded for this clone. The TCRdb record carries a much larger clone's protein, which differs from this DNA's translation at residue 8; a read error is the likely cause, and the protein listed here is the DNA translation. The rearrangement links TRDV2 to TRDJ1; a weak D match, TRDD3 (5 bases). The J gene, absent from TCRdb, was called here by matching the DNA to germline. Looked up from germline, CDR1 is GEAIGNYY and CDR2 is EKD. Trimming removed 1 base from V and 6 bases from J, with 20 bases in between. CDR3 size: 16 residues. The CDR3 protein is CACDTGLPVMGYKLIF. The CDR3, as DNA: TGTGCCTGTGACACGGGCTTACCGGTCATGGGATATAAACTCATCTTT.

This clone has ten or more counts. The chain combines TRDV1 with TRDJ1; 7 positions match TRDD2. Germline V CDR1 and CDR2: TSWWSYY, QGS. The CDR3 length is 16 residues. V lost 2 bases, J lost 1 base, and 7 bases stayed unmatched. In DNA form, the CDR3 reads TGTGCTCTTGGGGAAACATCTTCCTATAGCACCGATAAACTCATCTTT. Protein product: CALGETSSYSTDKLIF.

The chain combines TRDV1 with TRDJ1; 10 bases are a match to TRDD3. Since TCRdb gives no J gene, matching the DNA to germline was used here to assign it. CDR3 size: 21 residues. Germline CDR1 and CDR2: TSWWSYY and QGS. Unmatched junction bases numbered 21, after V lost 1 base and J lost 4 bases. CDR3 nucleotide sequence: TGTGCTCTTGGGGAACGAACGTTCCTACGGTACTGGGGGATTTACGGCGATAAACTCATCTTT. It specifies CALGERTFLRYWGIYGDKLIF.